Listed below are T cell receptor beta chains from one sample, sequenced in a study of blood T cell repertoires in COVID-19. Profiling relied on immunoSEQ multiplex PCR, and the TCRdb table lists in-frame clones only, not all of them. The table records 92,000 or so clones, around 88% of them present only once. The sequencing sample was made of peripheral blood. These receptors were collected from a man aged 60 to 75 with acute or convalescent COVID-19. The CDR3 runs from the conserved cysteine through the conserved F or W. The order of the fields is clone size, D gene, J gene, V gene, CDR3 protein, CDR3 DNA. The D gene is left open where the match is weak. Rows may omit the clone size; those that give it use once, few, many or a size class.

size: NA; D: TRBD1; J: TRBJ2-3; V: TRBV7-2; CDR3: CASSLRTGASTDTQYF; DNA: TGTGCCAGCAGCCTAAGGACAGGAGCTAGCACAGATACGCAGTATTTT
size: NA; D: TRBD1; J: TRBJ2-7; V: TRBV12-3/TRBV12-4; CDR3: CASSTTGTYEQYF; DNA: TGTGCCAGCAGTACGACAGGGACCTACGAGCAGTACTTC
size: NA; D: NA; J: TRBJ1-2; V: TRBV5-1; CDR3: CASSLKTGRDSNYGYTF; DNA: TGCGCCAGCAGCTTAAAGACCGGACGGGACTCTAACTATGGCTACACCTTC
size: NA; D: TRBD1; J: TRBJ2-7; V: TRBV5-1; CDR3: CASSPTGELGGQYF; DNA: TGCGCCAGCAGCCCGACAGGGGAGCTAGGGGGGCAGTACTTC
size: once; D: NA; J: TRBJ1-1; V: TRBV19; CDR3: CASSTGGGGRAAEAFF; DNA: TGTGCCAGTAGTACGGGGGGTGGAGGCCGGGCCGCTGAAGCTTTCTTT
size: NA; D: TRBD1; J: TRBJ1-2; V: TRBV5-1; CDR3: CASSLTPDRRLTYGYTF; DNA: TGCGCCAGCAGCTTGACTCCGGACAGGCGGCTAACCTATGGCTACACCTTC
size: NA; D: TRBD2; J: TRBJ2-7; V: TRBV7-6; CDR3: CASSLEGSGRGYEQYF; DNA: TGTGCCAGCAGCTTAGAGGGTAGCGGGAGAGGTTACGAGCAGTACTTC
size: NA; D: NA; J: TRBJ1-3; V: TRBV2; CDR3: CATRSSWGNTIYF; DNA: TGTGCCACCAGGAGCTCTTGGGGAAACACCATATATTTT
size: NA; D: NA; J: TRBJ1-2; V: TRBV7-9; CDR3: CASSSVRGYTF; DNA: TGTGCCAGCAGCTCGGTCCGTGGCTACACCTTC
size: NA; D: NA; J: TRBJ2-7; V: TRBV7-2; CDR3: CASSAPNSESYEQYF; DNA: TGTGCCAGCAGCGCCCCCAACTCCGAATCCTACGAGCAGTACTTC
size: NA; D: TRBD1; J: TRBJ1-2; V: TRBV3-1/TRBV3-2; CDR3: CASSQDEVRGLGGYTF; DNA: TGTGCCAGCAGCCAAGATGAGGTCAGGGGGCTTGGTGGCTACACCTTC
size: once; D: TRBD1; J: TRBJ2-7; V: TRBV9; CDR3: CASSVALGTAYEQYF; DNA: TGTGCCAGCAGCGTAGCTCTAGGGACAGCCTACGAGCAGTACTTC
size: NA; D: NA; J: TRBJ2-5; V: TRBV7-9; CDR3: CASSSGTRPSAQYF; DNA: TGTGCCAGCAGCTCCGGGACAAGGCCTTCGGCCCAGTACTTC
size: many; D: TRBD1; J: TRBJ1-1; V: TRBV5-4; CDR3: CASSPGGPFEAFF; DNA: TGTGCCAGCAGCCCAGGGGGCCCTTTCGAAGCTTTCTTT
size: NA; D: TRBD2; J: TRBJ2-1; V: TRBV9; CDR3: CASSVELAGAFEQFF; DNA: TGTGCCAGCAGCGTAGAGCTAGCGGGAGCGTTTGAGCAGTTCTTC
size: NA; D: TRBD1; J: TRBJ2-1; V: TRBV18; CDR3: CASSPPGTGDYNEQFF; DNA: TGTGCCAGCTCACCCCCCGGGACAGGGGACTACAATGAGCAGTTCTTC
size: NA; D: NA; J: TRBJ2-2; V: TRBV25-1; CDR3: CASSFPNTGELFF; DNA: TGTGCCAGCAGTTTTCCTAACACCGGGGAGCTGTTTTTT
size: NA; D: NA; J: TRBJ1-2; V: TRBV5-6; CDR3: CASSPMGQGIYGYTF; DNA: TGTGCCAGCAGCCCCATGGGGCAGGGAATCTATGGCTACACCTTC
size: NA; D: TRBD1; J: TRBJ1-1; V: TRBV6-1; CDR3: CASSERGQGTNTEAFF; DNA: TGTGCCAGCAGTGAAAGGGGACAGGGGACGAACACTGAAGCTTTCTTT
size: few; D: NA; J: TRBJ2-3; V: TRBV10-2; CDR3: CATKTEPTDTQYF; DNA: TGCGCCACCAAGACAGAACCCACAGATACGCAGTATTTT
size: NA; D: NA; J: TRBJ1-2; V: TRBV15; CDR3: CATSRDQGTFYGYTF; DNA: TGTGCCACCAGCAGAGATCAGGGTACCTTCTATGGCTACACCTTC
size: NA; D: TRBD1; J: TRBJ2-2; V: TRBV25-1; CDR3: CASTPDRGRTGELFF; DNA: TGTGCCAGCACCCCGGACAGGGGGCGGACCGGGGAGCTGTTTTTT
size: NA; D: TRBD2; J: TRBJ2-3; V: TRBV3-1/TRBV3-2; CDR3: CASSQTGLAWADTQYF; DNA: TGTGCCAGCAGCCAAACGGGACTAGCGTGGGCAGATACGCAGTATTTT
size: few; D: TRBD1; J: TRBJ1-5; V: TRBV24-1; CDR3: CATSDPGTGDNQPQHF; DNA: TGTGCCACCAGTGACCCCGGGACAGGGGACAATCAGCCCCAGCATTTT
size: NA; D: TRBD2; J: TRBJ2-5; V: TRBV5-1; CDR3: CASSPALAGGPIGETQYF; DNA: TGCGCCAGCAGCCCCGCCCTAGCGGGAGGGCCTATCGGGGAGACCCAGTACTTC
size: NA; D: NA; J: TRBJ1-4; V: TRBV2; CDR3: CASCGGRDEKLFF; DNA: TGTGCCAGCTGCGGGGGACGGGACGAAAAACTGTTTTTT
size: NA; D: NA; J: TRBJ1-5; V: TRBV24-1; CDR3: CATSDWTSSQPQHF; DNA: TGTGCCACCAGTGATTGGACTTCGTCACAGCCCCAGCATTTT
size: NA; D: NA; J: TRBJ2-6; V: TRBV5-1; CDR3: CASSLERHRSGANVLTF; DNA: TGCGCCAGCAGCTTGGAACGACACCGCTCTGGGGCCAACGTCCTGACTTTC
size: NA; D: TRBD1; J: TRBJ1-2; V: TRBV4-2; CDR3: CASSHLITGTGGNYGYTF; DNA: TGTGCCAGCAGCCACCTCATCACCGGGACAGGGGGGAACTATGGCTACACCTTC
size: NA; D: NA; J: TRBJ2-1; V: TRBV5-1; CDR3: CASSLGQGSYNEQFF; DNA: TGCGCCAGCAGCTTGGGGCAGGGCTCCTACAATGAGCAGTTCTTC
size: NA; D: NA; J: TRBJ1-5; V: TRBV20-1; CDR3: CSASREGGYNQPQHF; DNA: TGCAGTGCTAGTAGGGAAGGGGGATATAATCAGCCCCAGCATTTT
size: once; D: TRBD1; J: TRBJ1-6; V: TRBV5-1; CDR3: CASSGRTGSSYNSPLHF; DNA: TGCGCCAGCAGCGGGCGGACAGGGAGCTCCTATAATTCACCCCTCCACTTT
size: NA; D: NA; J: TRBJ1-4; V: TRBV10-1; CDR3: CASSDGGSNEKLFF; DNA: TGCGCCAGCAGTGACGGAGGGTCTAATGAAAAACTGTTTTTT
size: NA; D: TRBD2; J: TRBJ2-3; V: TRBV9; CDR3: CASTVGPSGSADTQYF; DNA: TGTGCCAGCACCGTAGGACCTAGCGGGAGTGCAGATACGCAGTATTTT
size: NA; D: NA; J: TRBJ1-2; V: TRBV4-2; CDR3: CASSQRDIQSDGYTF; DNA: TGTGCCAGCAGCCAAAGGGACATTCAGTCGGATGGCTACACCTTC
size: NA; D: TRBD1; J: TRBJ1-5; V: TRBV7-9; CDR3: CASSLGTGNQPQHF; DNA: TGTGCCAGCAGCTTAGGGACAGGGAATCAGCCCCAGCATTTT
size: NA; D: TRBD2; J: TRBJ2-4; V: TRBV11-2; CDR3: CASTRTRNNIQYF; DNA: TGTGCCAGCACCCGGACTAGAAACAACATTCAGTACTTC
size: NA; D: NA; J: TRBJ2-4; V: TRBV28; CDR3: CASKQADGKNIQYF; DNA: TGTGCCAGCAAACAGGCCGATGGCAAAAACATTCAGTACTTC
size: NA; D: NA; J: TRBJ2-7; V: TRBV7-3; CDR3: CASSLDSGVPYEQYF; DNA: TGTGCCAGCAGCTTAGATTCAGGGGTCCCCTACGAGCAGTACTTC
size: NA; D: TRBD2; J: TRBJ2-2; V: TRBV7-2; CDR3: CASSLSGGLARAGELFF; DNA: TGTGCCAGCAGCCTTTCTGGGGGACTAGCAAGGGCCGGGGAGCTGTTTTTT
size: NA; D: TRBD1; J: TRBJ1-3; V: TRBV30; CDR3: CAWSAGTGGNTIYF; DNA: TGTGCCTGGAGCGCCGGGACAGGTGGAAACACCATATATTTT
size: NA; D: TRBD2; J: TRBJ2-1; V: TRBV24-1; CDR3: CATSRTSLNEQFF; DNA: TGTGCCACCAGTCGGACTAGTCTTAATGAGCAGTTCTTC
size: NA; D: NA; J: TRBJ2-7; V: TRBV11-2; CDR3: CASSTPLGGRVYEQYF; DNA: TGTGCCAGCAGCACCCCTCTAGGGGGGAGGGTCTACGAGCAGTACTTC
size: NA; D: TRBD1; J: TRBJ1-2; V: TRBV6-5; CDR3: CGIWDRDGGYTF; DNA: TGTGGCATCTGGGACAGGGACGGTGGCTACACCTTC
size: NA; D: TRBD1; J: TRBJ1-5; V: TRBV5-1; CDR3: CASSLSGQGNQPQHF; DNA: TGCGCCAGCAGCTTGTCGGGACAGGGCAATCAGCCCCAGCATTTT
size: NA; D: TRBD2; J: TRBJ2-7; V: TRBV15; CDR3: CATSRDREAYYEQYF; DNA: TGTGCCACCAGCAGAGATCGGGAGGCTTACTACGAGCAGTACTTC
size: NA; D: TRBD1; J: TRBJ2-2; V: TRBV5-1; CDR3: CASSLRPGGGGELFF; DNA: TGCGCCAGCAGCTTGAGGCCAGGGGGTGGCGGGGAGCTGTTTTTT
size: NA; D: NA; J: TRBJ2-5; V: TRBV5-1; CDR3: CASSLATSIQETQYF; DNA: TGCGCCAGCAGCTTGGCGACTAGTATCCAAGAGACCCAGTACTTC
size: once; D: NA; J: TRBJ2-3; V: TRBV6-1; CDR3: CASSELRARVDTQYF; DNA: TGTGCCAGCAGTGAACTGCGGGCCCGGGTGGATACGCAGTATTTT
size: NA; D: NA; J: TRBJ1-3; V: TRBV19; CDR3: CASSIGQNSGNTIYF; DNA: TGTGCCAGTAGTATTGGGCAGAACTCTGGAAACACCATATATTTT
size: NA; D: NA; J: TRBJ2-1; V: TRBV7-9; CDR3: CASSVDSHNEQFF; DNA: TGTGCCAGCAGCGTGGACAGCCACAATGAGCAGTTCTTC
size: NA; D: TRBD1; J: TRBJ2-1; V: TRBV24-1; CDR3: CATSPVPGTGNHNEQFF; DNA: TGTGCCACCAGTCCGGTGCCTGGGACAGGGAATCACAATGAGCAGTTCTTC
size: NA; D: NA; J: TRBJ1-5; V: TRBV5-5; CDR3: CASSLVGQINQPQHF; DNA: TGTGCCAGCAGCTTGGTCGGACAGATCAATCAGCCCCAGCATTTT
size: NA; D: NA; J: TRBJ2-7; V: TRBV29-1; CDR3: CSVDDGAYEQYF; DNA: TGCAGCGTTGACGACGGAGCCTACGAGCAGTACTTC